The next 14 T cell receptor beta chains were all read from a single sample in a study of CD8+CD57+ T cells in acquired aplastic anemia. Genomic DNA served as template for TCR beta VDJ and CDR3 profiling. TCRdb reprocessed the reads with MiXCR, giving one entry per CDR3 protein. The data contain some 410,000 distinct CDR3 sequences, about two thirds of them singletons. Sequencing was done on a sample of sorted CD4+, CD8+, or CD8+CD57+ T cells (not recorded which) from PBMCs. These receptors were taken from a human donor in good health, serving as a control.

V gene TRBV5-1 combines with J gene TRBJ2-3; 13 nucleotides agree with TRBD2. Germline lookup yields CDR1 SGHRS and CDR2 YFSETQ. This CDR3 contains 13 residues. Trimming took 6 bases from V and 11 from J; bases not matched to a gene: 6. The CDR3 is CASTTSGGVEQYF. The CDR3 DNA follows: TGCGCCAGCACAACTAGCGGGGGGGTGGAGCAGTATTTT.

This clonotype appeared many times. The chain is built from TRBV15 and TRBJ2-3; D unresolved. Germline V gene sequence: CDR1 LNHNV, CDR2 YYDKDF (reference sequence). The length of the CDR3 is 17 residues. Trimming cost V 1 base and J 1 base, with 15 bases left between them. CDR3 sequence reads: CATSRVGSGRGTDTQYF. In DNA, the CDR3 is TGTGCCACCAGCAGAGTCGGGTCAGGTCGGGGCACAGATACGCAGTATTTT.

This clonotype showed up just once. The rearrangement links TRBV7-3 to TRBJ2-3, with a possible D match to TRBD2 (6 bases). The germline V gene encodes CDR1 SGHTA and CDR2 FQGTGA. Trimming pared 5 bases from V and 11 bases from J, leaving 23 bases between. There are 15 residues in the CDR3. The CDR3 sequence is CASSMRLDADTQQYF. The CDR3, as DNA: TGTGCCAGCAGCATGAGACTAGACGCAGATACGCAGCAGTATTTT.

This clonotype was recorded at least ten times. The chain combines TRBV19 with TRBJ1-2; D unclear. Deletions cut 5 bases from V and 8 bases from J, with 15 bases between. Germline CDR1 reads LNHDA; CDR2 reads SQIVND (reference sequence). This CDR3 spans 13 amino acids. CDR3 in amino acids: CASSPSPGGGYTF. CDR3 sequence (DNA): TGTGCCAGTAGTCCCTCCCCCGGCGGCGGCTACACCTTC.

The rearrangement links TRBV20-1 to TRBJ1-4; tentatively, D is TRBD1 (6 bases). Germline lookup yields CDR1 DFQATT and CDR2 SNEGSKA (reference sequence). The CDR3 loop spans 13 amino acids. With 6 bases removed from V and 7 bases from J, the gap between germline ends came to 15 bases. The CDR3 reads CSASRDTVEKLFF. In DNA form, the CDR3 reads TGCAGTGCGAGCAGGGACACTGTTGAAAAACTGTTTTTT.

The rearrangement uses TRBV4-3 and TRBJ1-6; 9 bases fit TRBD1. V lost 4 bases to trimming and J lost 9 bases; unmatched junction nucleotides: 10. The V gene's germline CDR1 is LGHNA and CDR2 YSLEER. This CDR3 is 16 amino acids long. The CDR3 reads CASSRVTGGSGSPLHF. The CDR3, as DNA: TGCGCCAGCAGCCGGGTTACAGGGGGCTCGGGTTCACCCCTCCACTTT.

This clonotype was detected ten times or more. This rearrangement joins TRBV4-2 to TRBJ2-3, with a weak D call TRBD1 (5 bases). The V end was cut by 4 bases, the J end by 3 bases, with 14 bases between. This CDR3 is 15 amino acids long. Germline V gene lookup returns CDR1 LGHNA and CDR2 YNFKEQ. CDR3 in DNA: TGTGCCAGCAGCCTCGAAGGTCAGGGAACAGATACGCAGTATTTT. It translates to CASSLEGQGTDTQYF.

The V gene is TRBV5-1, the J gene TRBJ1-6, with D unresolved. Germline V gene data show CDR1 as SGHRS and CDR2 as YFSETQ. Trimming left V 5 bases short and J 6 bases short, with 18 bases between. The CDR3 spans 16 residues. The CDR3 region has the DNA TGCGCCAGCAGTCTCTCGGCTGGAAAATTTAATTCACCCCTCCACTTT. Translation gives CASSLSAGKFNSPLHF.

The CDR3 DNA is TGTGCCAGCAGGTCCCGCGCTTGGGATCAGCCCCAGCATTTT. Translating gives CASRSRAWDQPQHF. This chain uses TRBV2 with TRBJ1-5; no definite D call. This CDR3 has 14 residues. V was pared by 6 bases and J by 5 bases, with 14 bases between. Germline lookup yields CDR1 SNHLY and CDR2 FYNNEI.

The chain is built from TRBV9 and TRBJ1-5, with D possibly being TRBD1 (5 bases). Trimming pared 3 bases from V and 12 bases from J, leaving 16 bases between. Per germline, CDR1 SGDLS and CDR2 YYNGEE. The CDR3 spans 13 residues. The CDR3 is CASSGSGLLYQHF. The CDR3 nucleotides read TGTGCCAGCAGCGGATCGGGACTACTCTACCAGCATTTT.

The rearrangement uses TRBV7-3 and TRBJ2-7; D gene unclear. CDR3 size: 17 residues. Trimming took off 4 bases at V and 3 bases at J, with 22 bases between the two ends. In germline, CDR1 is SGHTA, CDR2 FQGTGA. CDR3 sequence: CASSSQTLKLYFYEQYF. CDR3 DNA sequence: TGTGCCAGCAGCTCCCAAACACTGAAGCTTTATTTCTACGAGCAGTACTTC.

This clonotype was picked up a small number of times. The gene calls are TRBV18 and TRBJ2-5; 9 bases are a match to TRBD1. CDR1 and CDR2 from the germline V gene are KGHSH and LQKENI. CDR3 length equals 14 residues. The V and J ends lost 2 bases and 4 bases, in that order; junction bases with no gene match: 2. CDR3 residues: CASSPRTGAETQYF. The CDR3 region has the DNA TGTGCCAGCTCACCAAGGACAGGGGCAGAGACCCAGTACTTC. The variable domain in full, with the rest retrieved from reference TRBV18 and TRBJ2-5, is NAGVMQNPRHLVRRRGQEARLRCSPMKGHSHVYWYRQLPEEGLKFMVYLQKENIIDESGMPKERFSAEFPKEGPSILRIQQVVRGDSAAYFCASSPRTGAETQYFGPGTRLLVL.

This clonotype was seen only once. This rearrangement joins TRBV5-1 to TRBJ1-2, with 7 bases lining up with TRBD1. CDR3 size: 15 residues. Per the germline V gene, CDR1 is SGHRS and CDR2 is YFSETQ. Trimming took 1 base from V and 5 from J; bases not matched to a gene: 8. The CDR3 DNA reads as TGCGCCAGCAGCTTGCCGGGACAGAAGATTTATGGCTACACCTTC. Protein product: CASSLPGQKIYGYTF.

There are many counts of this clonotype. The rearrangement joins TRBV7-2 to TRBJ2-6; D ambiguous. The germline V and J ends were trimmed by 4 bases and 0 bases, with 7 bases remaining between them. The germline V gene encodes CDR1 SGHTA and CDR2 FQGNSA. This CDR3 contains 15 residues. This CDR3 reads CASSYRFSGANVLTF. The CDR3 DNA reads as TGTGCCAGCAGCTACAGATTCTCTGGGGCCAACGTCCTGACTTTC.